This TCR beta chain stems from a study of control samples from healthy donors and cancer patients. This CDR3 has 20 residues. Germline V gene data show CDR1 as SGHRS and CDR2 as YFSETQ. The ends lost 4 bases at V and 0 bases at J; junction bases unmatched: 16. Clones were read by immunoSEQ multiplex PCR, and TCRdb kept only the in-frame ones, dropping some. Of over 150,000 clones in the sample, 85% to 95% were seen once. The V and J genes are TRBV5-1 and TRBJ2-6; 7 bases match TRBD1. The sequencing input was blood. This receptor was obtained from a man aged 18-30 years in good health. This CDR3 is CASSEGAGGWMVSGANVLTF. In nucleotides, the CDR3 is TGCGCCAGCAGCGAGGGGGCAGGGGGTTGGATGGTCTCTGGGGCCAACGTCCTGACTTTC.